Below are 25 T cell receptor beta chains sequenced from a single sample in a study of T cell responses to AZD1222 COVID-19 vaccine listed by TCRdb under 2021. The library was made by the immunoSEQ multiplex PCR assay. TCRdb holds this immuneACCESS table with in-frame rearrangements only. Some clones are missing; in checked studies, unresolved V genes explain under half, and the rest has no known cause. Across this sample there are 82,000 or so clones, with 90% to 95% seen only once. The ten biggest clones cover 5.2% of the sample. Taken with the paper, the label for time point translates to: baseline before first vaccination. The sequences come from peripheral blood, collected on day 0 of AZD1222 vaccination. Receptors were obtained from an adult in good health.

This chain joins TRBV5-6 and TRBJ2-7, with TRBD1 matching 7 bases. V trimming: 3 bases; J trimming: 0 bases; junction bases outside the gene matches: 0. CDR1 is SGHDT and CDR2 is YYEEEE in the germline V gene. This CDR3 contains 13 residues. In nucleotides, the CDR3 is TGTGCCAGCAGCTGGGACAGCTCCTACGAGCAGTACTTC. Encoded protein: CASSWDSSYEQYF.

This clone was picked up one time. The chain couples TRBV15 to TRBJ2-5; D possibly uses TRBD1 or TRBD2 (5 bases each). The germline CDR1 and CDR2 sequences are LNHNV and YYDKDF (reference sequence). Trimming took off 1 base at V and 9 bases at J, with 12 bases between the two ends. There are 13 residues in the CDR3. In DNA form, the CDR3 reads TGTGCCACCAGCAGAGCGGGACCAGCGGCCCAGTACTTC. Amino acids: CATSRAGPAAQYF.

The chain recombines TRBV5-1 with TRBJ1-3; tentatively, D is TRBD1 (6 bases). This CDR3 is built from 16 residues. The germline V gene encodes CDR1 SGHRS and CDR2 YFSETQ. Trimming removed 4 bases from V and 0 bases from J, with 14 bases in between. The CDR3 protein is CASSRAGDSSGNTIYF. Here the CDR3 DNA reads TGCGCCAGCAGCCGGGCAGGGGACTCCTCTGGAAACACCATATATTTT.

This chain connects TRBV7-8 to TRBJ2-3; 10 bases are shared with TRBD2. Germline CDR1 SGHVS, CDR2 FQNEAQ. J was trimmed by 0 bases and V by 1 base; bases with no gene match: 16. CDR3 length: 21 amino acids. The CDR3 bases are TGTGCCAGCAGCTTAGATTTTATCGGGCTTAGCGGGGGGAATAGCACAGATACGCAGTATTTT. Encoded protein: CASSLDFIGLSGGNSTDTQYF. The whole variable domain, filled in from reference TRBV7-8 and TRBJ2-3, reads GAGVSQSPRYKVAKRGQDVALRCDPISGHVSLFWYQQALGQGPEFLTYFQNEAQLDKSGLPSDRFFAERPEGSVSTLKIQRTQQEDSAVYLCASSLDFIGLSGGNSTDTQYFGPGTRLTVL.

The V and J genes are TRBV6-5 and TRBJ1-4; TRBD1 is a possible D gene (5 bases). The V and J ends lost 2 bases and 7 bases respectively, with 11 bases between them. CDR3 size: 14 residues. The germline CDR1 and CDR2 sequences are MNHEY and SVGAGI. CDR3 DNA sequence: TGTGCCAGCAGTTACCAGGTCGGGGGTGAAAAACTGTTTTTT. This translates into CASSYQVGGEKLFF.

V usage is TRBV24-1 and J usage is TRBJ2-5; D is tentatively TRBD1 or TRBD2 (6 bases each). CDR3 length: 14 amino acids. V was shortened by 2 bases and J by 5 bases, with 11 bases between the two germline ends. Germline CDR1 KGHDR, CDR2 SFDVKD. CDR3 nucleotides: TGTGCCACCAGTGATTCGGGGGCAGGGGAGACCCAGTACTTC. Residues: CATSDSGAGETQYF.

To note about this clone: The germline gene is not matched at one end of the junction; a read error may be the cause. V gene TRBV20-1 combines with J gene TRBJ1-2, with TRBD1 matching 8 bases. The CDR3 has 10 residues. Germline CDR1 and CDR2: DFQATT and SNEGSKA (reference sequence). In DNA form, the CDR3 reads TGCAGTGCTACCTACAGGGGGGTACGCTTC. Translated: CSATYRGVRF.

The chain employs TRBV19 and TRBJ2-3; 7 bases are shared with TRBD1. Germline assignment: CDR1 LNHDA and CDR2 SQIVND (reference sequence). This CDR3 has 14 residues. V dropped 6 bases and J dropped 2; count of bases not matched to a gene: 5. The CDR3 protein is CASRKTGVTDTQYF. CDR3 nucleotides: TGTGCCAGTAGGAAAACAGGGGTCACAGATACGCAGTATTTT. Full variable domain (outside the CDR3, taken from reference TRBV19 and TRBJ2-3): DGGITQSPKYLFRKEGQNVTLSCEQNLNHDAMYWYRQDPGQGLRLIYYSQIVNDFQKGDIAEGYSVSREKKESFPLTVTSAQKNPTAFYLCASRKTGVTDTQYFGPGTRLTVL.

The rearrangement joins TRBV4-3 to TRBJ1-5; D gene uncertain. CDR3 length equals 13 residues. The V gene's germline CDR1 is LGHNA and CDR2 YSLEER. V lost 0 bases and J lost 6, with 6 bases in between. CDR3 region: CASSQDVSQPQHF. CDR3 bases: TGCGCCAGCAGCCAAGACGTAAGTCAGCCCCAGCATTTT.

CDR3 residues: CASSPPPQHF. Here the CDR3 DNA reads TGTGCCAGCAGTCCCCCGCCCCAGCATTTT. V and J are TRBV28 and TRBJ1-5; D uncertain. CDR1 and CDR2 from the germline V gene are MDHEN and SYDVKM. V was shortened by 5 bases and J by 9 bases, with 5 bases between the two germline ends. The CDR3 contains 10 residues.

The rearrangement joins TRBV28 to TRBJ2-3; D possibly corresponds to TRBD1 (6 bases). Trimming pared 2 bases from V and 7 bases from J, leaving 16 bases between. CDR1 MDHEN and CDR2 SYDVKM come from the germline V gene. CDR3 length: 15 residues. The CDR3 spells CASSLGTTLTNTQYF. The CDR3 DNA is TGTGCCAGCAGTTTAGGGACAACCCTCACGAATACGCAGTATTTT.

The chain employs TRBV13 and TRBJ1-6, with D tentatively TRBD1 (6 bases). The CDR3 is 15 amino acids. The ends were cut back, 4 bases at V and 8 bases at J, with 15 bases in the middle. CDR1 is PRHDT and CDR2 is FYEKMQ in the germline V gene (reference sequence). The CDR3 spells CASSSYDRTDSPLHF. The CDR3 DNA reads as TGTGCCAGCAGCTCCTATGACAGGACCGATTCACCCCTCCACTTT.

The CDR3 protein is CASRFAGTAQETQYF. CDR3 nucleotides: TGTGCCAGTAGATTCGCCGGGACAGCTCAAGAGACCCAGTACTTC. The chain joins TRBV19 to TRBJ2-5, with 7 bases matching TRBD1. This CDR3 contains 15 residues. With 6 bases clipped from V and 2 bases from J, the junction kept 9 bases outside the gene matches. In germline, CDR1 is LNHDA, CDR2 SQIVND (reference sequence).

The chain is built from TRBV5-4 and TRBJ2-5, with 8 bases that match TRBD1. Germline-derived CDR1 and CDR2 are SGHNT and YYREEE (reference sequence). Trimming took 4 bases from V and 5 from J; bases not matched to a gene: 7. The CDR3 extends over 14 amino acids. The CDR3 DNA reads as TGTGCCAGCAGCCCAGACAGGGGTTGGGAGACCCAGTACTTC. Encoded protein: CASSPDRGWETQYF.

V usage is TRBV30 and J usage is TRBJ2-1; TRBD2 aligns across 9 bases. Germline assignment: CDR1 GTSNPN and CDR2 SVGIG (reference sequence). The CDR3 runs to 16 residues. V dropped 0 bases and J dropped 5; count of bases not matched to a gene: 8. CDR3 bases: TGTGCCTGGAGTGTAGAAGAGCGGGGGGCAAACAATGAGCAGTTCTTC. This translates into CAWSVEERGANNEQFF.

The chain is built from TRBV10-3 and TRBJ1-3; D gene ambiguous. V was clipped by 2 bases and J by 1 base, with 12 bases between them. CDR3 size: 16 residues. Per the germline V gene, CDR1 is ENHRY and CDR2 is SYGVKD. In nucleotides, the CDR3 is TGTGCCATCAGTGAGCCCCGAGGAGGGTCTGGAAACACCATATATTTT. Its protein product is CAISEPRGGSGNTIYF.

The chain combines TRBV2 with TRBJ1-5, with 8 bases that match TRBD1. The CDR3 has 14 residues. Per the germline V gene, CDR1 is SNHLY and CDR2 is FYNNEI. Germline trimming cut 3 bases from V and 9 bases from J; bases unmatched to any gene: 7. This CDR3 reads CASSERTGYSPQHF. The CDR3 DNA reads as TGTGCCAGCAGTGAGCGGACAGGGTATTCGCCCCAGCATTTT.

In DNA, the CDR3 is TGTGCCAGCAGAGCAGGAAATGGCGGGGGGACCGCCGGGGAGCTGTTTTTT. Encoded protein: CASRAGNGGGTAGELFF. This chain links TRBV4-2 with TRBJ2-2; 8 bases agree with TRBD2. Trimming removed 6 bases from V and 6 bases from J; junction bases left unmatched: 15. This CDR3 is 17 amino acids long. Germline CDR1 and CDR2: LGHNA and YNFKEQ.

This clone appeared a few times. The chain combines TRBV10-2 with TRBJ1-1; 9 bases agree with TRBD1. Germline CDR1 WSHSY, CDR2 SAAADI. Losses at the gene ends were 3 bases for V and 7 bases for J; bases not matched to a gene: 9. There are 15 residues in the CDR3. The CDR3, as DNA: TGCGCCAGCAGTGACTTCGGGACAGGGTTTGGTGAAGCTTTCTTT. Protein product: CASSDFGTGFGEAFF.

The rearrangement joins TRBV10-3 to TRBJ2-5, with D perhaps matching TRBD2 (6 bases). CDR1 is ENHRY and CDR2 is SYGVKD in the germline V gene. This CDR3 spans 15 amino acids. Trimming took 0 bases from V and 2 from J, leaving 10 bases between them. The CDR3 coding sequence is TGTGCCATCAGTGAGTCCCTAGCGCAACAAGAGACCCAGTACTTC. Protein sequence: CAISESLAQQETQYF.

V and J are TRBV19 and TRBJ2-4; 10 nucleotides match TRBD1. Trimming removed 6 bases from V and 6 bases from J; junction bases left unmatched: 11. The CDR3 consists of 16 residues. Germline CDR1 is LNHDA and CDR2 is SQIVND (reference sequence). In DNA, the CDR3 is TGTGCCAGTAGCCAGCGGGGGACAGGGGAGGCAAACATTCAGTACTTC. Its translation is CASSQRGTGEANIQYF. The variable domain in full, completed from reference TRBV19 and TRBJ2-4, reads DGGITQSPKYLFRKEGQNVTLSCEQNLNHDAMYWYRQDPGQGLRLIYYSQIVNDFQKGDIAEGYSVSREKKESFPLTVTSAQKNPTAFYLCASSQRGTGEANIQYFGAGTRLSVL.

This chain links TRBV6-5 with TRBJ1-5, with a weak D call TRBD1 (5 bases). Germline V gene lookup returns CDR1 MNHEY and CDR2 SVGAGI. The V end lost 6 bases, the J end lost 4 bases, and 13 bases lay between the germline ends. This CDR3 comprises 14 residues. In DNA, the CDR3 is TGTGCCAGCAGCCGAGACGGGGGTAATCAGCCCCAGCATTTT. It yields the protein CASSRDGGNQPQHF.

The chain is built from TRBV9 and TRBJ2-7; 13 positions agree with TRBD2. CDR1 SGDLS and CDR2 YYNGEE come from the germline V gene. The ends lost 3 bases at V and 6 bases at J; junction bases unmatched: 9. The CDR3 loop spans 16 amino acids. The CDR3 spells CASSAERGLAGVEQYF. The CDR3 DNA reads TGTGCCAGCAGCGCCGAGAGAGGACTAGCGGGGGTCGAGCAGTACTTC. Filled out from reference TRBV9 and TRBJ2-7, the complete variable domain reads DSGVTQTPKHLITATGQRVTLRCSPRSGDLSVYWYQQSLDQGLQFLIQYYNGEERAKGNILERFSAQQFPDLHSELNLSSLELGDSALYFCASSAERGLAGVEQYFGPGTRLTVT.

This sequence joins TRBV6-5 and TRBJ2-7; 7 bases align to TRBD1. The V gene end was trimmed by 6 bases and the J gene end by 3 bases; junction bases not matched to a gene: 8. This CDR3 has 14 amino acids. Germline V CDR1 and CDR2: MNHEY, SVGAGI. The CDR3 spells CASSLRDSYYEQYF. As DNA, the CDR3 is TGTGCCAGCAGCCTCCGGGACAGCTACTACGAGCAGTACTTC.

The chain joins TRBV3-1 (or the pseudogene TRBV3-2) to TRBJ1-5; D unclear. CDR1 LGHDT and CDR2 YNNKEL come from the germline V gene (reference sequence). V lost 1 base to trimming and J lost 4 bases, with 5 bases between them. The CDR3 totals 13 residues. CDR3 bases: TGTGCCAGCAGCCAAGTCCTGAATCAGCCCCAGCATTTT. It yields the protein CASSQVLNQPQHF.